Below are 21 T cell receptor beta chains sequenced from a single sample in a study of T cells in Graves' hyperthyroidism and ophthalmopathy. Amplification targeted TCR beta CDR3 regions from RNA transcripts. RT-PCR in the first round (using the HTBI primer set) targeted the TCR CDR3. A single record per CDR3 protein comes from TCRdb applying MiXCR to the multiplex PCR reads. The repertoire holds a few hundred thousand distinct CDR3 sequences, approximately 15% seen once, with around 19% in the top ten. Sequencing was done on a sample of blood. The receptors were gathered from a woman aged 25 to 39 with Graves' ophthalmopathy.

This clonotype was recorded many times. The gene calls are TRBV11-2 and TRBJ2-7; D is unresolved. This CDR3 region has 11 residues. CDR1 and CDR2 from the germline V gene are SGHAT and FQNNGV. V was shortened by 3 bases and J by 4 bases, with 4 bases between the two germline ends. CDR3 DNA: TGTGCCAGCAGCTTTGATTACGAGCAGTACTTC. Protein sequence: CASSFDYEQYF.

This clonotype was recorded many times. The chain couples TRBV13 to TRBJ2-7; 11 bases fit TRBD1. The V segment lost 5 bases and the J segment 2 bases; nucleotides outside the gene matches: 8. Germline values: CDR1 PRHDT, CDR2 FYEKMQ (reference sequence). The CDR3 runs 16 residues. Here the CDR3 DNA reads TGTGCCAGCAGCCCGCGGGGACAGGGGGGACCCTACGAGCAGTACTTC. Translating it yields CASSPRGQGGPYEQYF.

Ten or more counts support this clonotype. CDR3 sequence reads: CASSLRAQDYNEQFF. The CDR3 DNA reads TGTGCCAGCAGCTTAAGAGCACAGGACTACAATGAGCAGTTCTTC. The chain has TRBV7-3 and TRBJ2-1; D may be TRBD1 (5 bases). Trimming took off 1 base at V and 3 bases at J, with 10 bases between the two ends. The CDR3 is 15 residues long. CDR1 and CDR2 from the germline V gene are SGHTA and FQGTGA. The variable domain in full, with the rest retrieved from reference TRBV7-3 and TRBJ2-1, is GAGVSQTPSNKVTEKGKYVELRCDPISGHTALYWYRQSLGQGPEFLIYFQGTGAADDSGLPNDRFFAVRPEGSVSTLKIQRTERGDSAVYLCASSLRAQDYNEQFFGPGTRLTVL.

This clonotype was recorded many times. This sequence joins TRBV30 and TRBJ2-7, with TRBD1 identical over 9 bases. This CDR3 contains 15 residues. Per the germline V gene, CDR1 is GTSNPN and CDR2 is SVGIG (reference sequence). V was pared by 4 bases and J by 3 bases, with 10 bases of the junction left unmatched. The CDR3 DNA follows: TGTGCCTGGAAGAACCGGGACAGGGATATCTACGAGCAGTACTTC. Its protein product is CAWKNRDRDIYEQYF.

V and J are TRBV7-9 and TRBJ1-1; the D is unclear. The CDR3 length is 14 residues. Per germline, CDR1 SEHNR and CDR2 FQNEAQ (reference sequence). V was trimmed by 3 bases and J by 1 base, leaving 9 bases between them. Here the CDR3 DNA reads TGTGCCAGCAGCTTTAGTGAAGAGAACACTGAAGCTTTCTTT. It is translated as CASSFSEENTEAFF.

This clonotype was counted between two and nine times. A much larger clone lies one base from this, so it may be a read error. The gene calls are TRBV6-9 and TRBJ2-3; 8 nucleotides align to TRBD2. Germline V gene lookup returns CDR1 MNHGY and CDR2 SVAAGI. The CDR3 runs to 14 residues. Here the CDR3 DNA reads TGTGCCAGCAGTTCCGCGGGGGGCACAGATCCGCAGTATTTT. Amino acid sequence: CASSSAGGTDPQYF.

This clonotype was seen at least ten times. The chain is built from TRBV20-1 and TRBJ2-4; 7 bases agree with TRBD1. Germline CDR1 DFQATT, CDR2 SNEGSKA (reference sequence). The ends lost 0 bases at V and 8 bases at J; junction bases unmatched: 4. The CDR3 is 13 amino acids. The CDR3 coding sequence is TGCAGTGCTAGAGATCTTCAGGGGGACATTCAGTACTTC. The encoded protein is CSARDLQGDIQYF.

Many counts were recorded for this clonotype. CDR3 in amino acids: CASSKHMNTEAFF. The DNA for the CDR3 is TGTGCCAGCAGTAAACACATGAACACTGAAGCTTTCTTT. The chain couples TRBV2 to TRBJ1-1; D not certain. The CDR3 spans 13 residues. The germline V and J ends were trimmed by 5 bases and 0 bases, with 7 bases remaining between them. CDR1 is SNHLY, CDR2 FYNNEI, per germline.

This clonotype was recorded a few times. A much larger clone is a single base away; this may be a read error. The rearrangement joins TRBV20-1 to TRBJ2-7; 10 bases agree with TRBD1. This CDR3 has 14 residues. Looked up from germline, CDR1 is DFQATT and CDR2 is SNEGSKA (reference sequence). Trimming removed 2 bases from V and 5 bases from J; junction bases left unmatched: 6. CDR3 region: CSARRGTGVNEQYF. The CDR3 nucleotides are TGCAGTGCTAGACGGGGGACAGGGGTCAACGAGCAGTACTTC.

This chain joins TRBV10-3 and TRBJ2-3; 8 bases agree with TRBD1. J lost 3 bases, V lost 6 bases, and 17 bases had no gene match. The length of the CDR3 is 18 residues. Germline loops: CDR1 ENHRY, CDR2 SYGVKD. Here the CDR3 DNA reads TGTGCCATCAGATACTCCGGACAGGGCCCCGGTCTGACAGATACGCAGTATTTT. It encodes CAIRYSGQGPGLTDTQYF.

The chain employs TRBV27 and TRBJ1-6, with 9 nucleotides matching TRBD1. The trim removed 2 bases at V and 1 base at J, leaving 9 bases unmatched. The CDR3 covers 19 residues. CDR1 is MNHEY and CDR2 is SMNVEV in the germline V gene (reference sequence). CDR3 DNA sequence: TGTGCCAGCAGTTTACAAACAGGGGGCGTCGGTTCCTATAATTCACCCCTCCACTTT. Its protein is CASSLQTGGVGSYNSPLHF.

In this sample, this clonotype turned up many times. The chain couples TRBV27 to TRBJ1-1; unclear D gene. Germline CDR1 MNHEY, CDR2 SMNVEV (reference sequence). The V end was cut by 5 bases, the J end by 4 bases, with 14 bases between. The CDR3 spans 14 residues. CDR3 in amino acids: CASSPQSYGTEAFF. CDR3 bases: TGTGCCAGCAGTCCGCAATCGTATGGCACTGAAGCTTTCTTT.

At least ten counts were recorded for this clonotype. CDR3 region: CASRSLREENTGELFF. CDR3 DNA: TGTGCCAGCAGGTCCCTCCGGGAAGAGAACACCGGGGAGCTGTTTTTT. This sequence joins TRBV12-3 or TRBV12-4 and TRBJ2-2, with D maybe TRBD2 (5 bases). Deletions cut 6 bases from V and 1 base from J, with 15 bases between. The CDR3 sequence is 16 residues long.

V is TRBV6-2 or TRBV6-3 and J is TRBJ1-2; D uncertain. The V end lost 8 bases, the J end lost 8 bases, and 21 bases lay between the germline ends. CDR1 and CDR2 (germline): MNHEY, SVGEGT. The CDR3 totals 14 residues. CDR3 loop: CASRNQEGLGGYTF. DNA for the CDR3: TGTGCCAGCCGTAATCAGGAGGGATTAGGAGGCTACACCTTC.

This clonotype was detected many times. This sequence joins TRBV30 and TRBJ2-2, with D maybe TRBD2 (6 bases). Trimming removed 5 bases from V and 5 bases from J, with 15 bases in between. Germline CDR1 GTSNPN, CDR2 SVGIG (reference sequence). The CDR3 runs to 14 residues. Here the CDR3 reads CAWAGTAGTGELFF. CDR3 nucleotides: TGTGCCTGGGCCGGGACGGCGGGGACCGGGGAGCTGTTTTTT.

This clonotype was seen at least ten times. J is TRBJ2-3 and V is TRBV27, with TRBD2 matching over 8 bases. This CDR3 spans 19 amino acids. Germline V lookup: CDR1 MNHEY, CDR2 SMNVEV (reference sequence). Losses at the gene ends were 0 bases for V and 6 bases for J; bases not matched to a gene: 17. CDR3 sequence reads: CASSLSFRTSTPLRDTQYF. The DNA for the CDR3 is TGTGCCAGCAGTTTATCGTTCAGGACTAGCACCCCGTTGAGGGATACGCAGTATTTT.

This clonotype has ten or more counts. The chain employs TRBV11-2 and TRBJ2-1; D perhaps matches TRBD2 (6 bases). V gave up 6 bases and J gave up 4 bases, with 22 bases separating them. Per the germline V gene, CDR1 is SGHAT and CDR2 is FQNNGV. The CDR3 covers 17 residues. The CDR3 here is CASSSDGGATRYNEQFF. As DNA, the CDR3 is TGTGCCAGCAGTTCCGACGGGGGAGCAACCCGATACAATGAGCAGTTCTTC.

About this clonotype: A much more abundant neighbour one base away suggests this may be a read error. This chain uses TRBV7-9 with TRBJ1-1, with D perhaps TRBD1 (5 bases). Germline-derived CDR1 and CDR2 are SEHNR and FQNEAQ (reference sequence). CDR3 length: 13 amino acids. The CDR3 spells CVSSPAGFPEAFF. For the CDR3, the DNA is TGTGTCAGCAGCCCCGCAGGGTTCCCTGAAGCTTTCTTT.

This chain joins TRBV4-2 and TRBJ2-1; no clear D. The germline V gene encodes CDR1 LGHNA and CDR2 YNFKEQ. V lost 4 bases and J lost 0, with 16 bases in between. The CDR3 runs to 17 residues. The CDR3 reads CASSRFTSASSYNEQFF. CDR3 nucleotides: TGTGCCAGCAGCCGGTTTACGTCAGCGAGCTCCTACAATGAGCAGTTCTTC.

This clonotype was detected many times. V and J are TRBV4-1 and TRBJ1-1; D is unresolved. This CDR3 has 14 residues. CDR1 and CDR2 (germline): MGHRA, YSYEKL. V shed 0 bases and J shed 6 bases, with 11 bases lying between them. In DNA, the CDR3 is TGCGCCAGCAGCCAAGACGCGGGAGTTCCTGAAGCTTTCTTT. It is translated as CASSQDAGVPEAFF.

The V and J genes are TRBV2 and TRBJ2-1, with D unresolved. Between the trimmed V and J ends, which lost 1 base and 2 bases, there was a span of 9 bases. The CDR3 is 15 amino acids. Germline V gives CDR1 SNHLY, CDR2 FYNNEI. CDR3 loop: CASSEDGAPYNEQFF. The CDR3 DNA reads as TGTGCCAGCAGTGAAGATGGCGCGCCCTACAATGAGCAGTTCTTC.